Sequencing of this T cell receptor (beta chain) was carried out in a study of T-cell memory formation after mild COVID-19. TCRdb reanalysed the 5' RACE reads using MiXCR and keeps one entry per CDR3 protein. This sample has tens of thousands of distinct CDR3 sequences, with approximately 30% found just once. V lost 0 bases and J 0 bases, leaving 8 bases between the germline ends. The CDR3 covers 15 residues. In germline, CDR1 is MGHRA, CDR2 YSYEKL. The J gene is TRBJ1-1, the V gene TRBV4-1; D is unclear. The sequence was collected from a man younger than 30 who had mild COVID-19 (a few samples of this study predate the infection). Cell type and time point are not known. The sequencing input was PBMCs or a T cell subset sorted from them (not recorded which). CDR3 nucleotides: TGCGCCAGCAGCCAAGATCCGGGGATGAACACTGAAGCTTTCTTT. Encoded protein: CASSQDPGMNTEAFF.